A single sample gave rise to the 19 T cell receptor beta chains below, sequenced in a study of control samples from healthy donors and cancer patients. Sequencing was performed with immunoSEQ multiplex PCR; in TCRdb, only in-frame clones are kept and a portion is missing. The profile shows 85,000 to 100,000 clones, roughly 93% of them singletons. Sequencing was done on a sample of blood. Every receptor here comes from a man between 18 and 35 years old in good health.

The chain joins TRBV9 to TRBJ2-1, with D unresolved. The V end was cut by 0 bases, the J end by 8 bases, with 15 bases between. Germline values: CDR1 SGDLS, CDR2 YYNGEE. This CDR3 has 15 residues. CDR3 nucleotides: TGTGCCAGCAGCGTAGTACAAACTACTGGGGATGAGCAGTTCTTC. It translates to CASSVVQTTGDEQFF. The whole variable domain, filled in from reference TRBV9 and TRBJ2-1, reads DSGVTQTPKHLITATGQRVTLRCSPRSGDLSVYWYQQSLDQGLQFLIQYYNGEERAKGNILERFSAQQFPDLHSELNLSSLELGDSALYFCASSVVQTTGDEQFFGPGTRLTVL.

The chain employs TRBV25-1 and TRBJ2-7; 10 nucleotides match TRBD1. The V and J ends lost 3 bases and 7 bases, in that order; junction bases with no gene match: 6. The CDR3 covers 14 residues. The V gene's germline CDR1 is MGHDK and CDR2 SYGVNS. CDR3 residues: CASSDPTGGREQYF. CDR3 sequence (DNA): TGTGCCAGCAGTGACCCGACAGGGGGCCGAGAGCAGTACTTC.

Comments on this clone: One end of the junction is discordant with germline, which a read error may explain. V usage is TRBV2 and J usage is TRBJ1-4, with TRBD1 matching 8 bases. The CDR3 consists of 13 residues. Germline CDR1 is SNHLY and CDR2 is FYNNEI. The CDR3 coding sequence is TGTGCCAGCAGGGGACAGGAGCTTGAAAATCTGTTTTTT. It translates to CASRGQELENLFF.

The chain joins TRBV6-5 to TRBJ1-4; no clear D. The CDR3 loop spans 13 amino acids. V was clipped by 8 bases and J by 7 bases, with 14 bases between them. CDR1 MNHEY and CDR2 SVGAGI come from the germline V gene. The CDR3 DNA follows: TGTGCCAGCCGAAAGCAAACCGGTGAAAAACTGTTTTTT. Its translation is CASRKQTGEKLFF.

This chain uses TRBV30 with TRBJ1-5; D ambiguous. Germline V gene data show CDR1 as GTSNPN and CDR2 as SVGIG (reference sequence). The germline V and J ends were trimmed by 2 bases and 0 bases, with 14 bases remaining between them. The CDR3 totals 16 residues. The CDR3 DNA reads as TGTGCCTGGAGTCCTGAGCCGGGATATAGCAATCAGCCCCAGCATTTT. Its protein product is CAWSPEPGYSNQPQHF. Full variable domain (remainder filled in from reference TRBV30 and TRBJ1-5): SQTIHQWPATLVQPVGSPLSLECTVEGTSNPNLYWYRQAAGRGLQLLFYSVGIGQISSEVPQNLSASRPQDRQFILSSKKLLLSDSGFYLCAWSPEPGYSNQPQHFGDGTRLSIL.

The chain recombines TRBV9 with TRBJ2-3; 11 bases agree with TRBD2. With V trimmed by 4 bases and J by 0 bases, 4 bases remained unmatched. Germline values: CDR1 SGDLS, CDR2 YYNGEE. The CDR3 has 16 residues. The CDR3 nucleotides are TGTGCCAGCAGCCCGACTAGCGGGGCTAGCACAGATACGCAGTATTTT. Protein: CASSPTSGASTDTQYF.

V gene TRBV7-2 combines with J gene TRBJ2-7, with TRBD2 identical over 9 bases. The V gene end was trimmed by 5 bases and the J gene end by 4 bases; junction bases not matched to a gene: 9. The CDR3 spans 15 residues. Germline values: CDR1 SGHTA, CDR2 FQGNSA. The DNA for the CDR3 is TGTGCCAGCAGCATCAAGTGGCGGGAGGGGTACGAGCAGTACTTC. Translated: CASSIKWREGYEQYF.

This chain links TRBV12-5 with TRBJ1-5; TRBD1 aligns across 8 bases. Germline CDR1 and CDR2: LGHNT and FRNRAP. This CDR3 is 17 amino acids long. V gave up 1 base and J gave up 4 bases; unmatched junction bases: 9. The CDR3 bases are TGTGCTAGTGGTTTGGGGCAGGGGGCCTTGAGAAATCAGCCCCAGCATTTT. Encoded protein: CASGLGQGALRNQPQHF.

V is TRBV7-2 and J is TRBJ2-7; 8 bases line up with TRBD1. Germline CDR1 reads SGHTA; CDR2 reads FQGNSA. V gave up 5 bases and J gave up 2 bases; unmatched junction bases: 8. This CDR3 comprises 15 residues. The CDR3 spells CASSIRDRTTYEQYF. CDR3 nucleotides: TGTGCCAGCAGCATCCGGGACAGGACTACCTACGAGCAGTACTTC.

This chain joins TRBV5-8 and TRBJ1-5, with D uncertain. From germline, CDR1 is SGHTS and CDR2 YDEGEE. Trimming pared 0 bases from V and 7 bases from J, leaving 14 bases between. This CDR3 has 15 amino acids. In nucleotides, the CDR3 is TGTGCCAGCAGCTTGGAGGGCAGGAGAATCCAGCCCCAGCATTTT. Translated: CASSLEGRRIQPQHF. Combining the CDR3 with reference TRBV5-8 and TRBJ1-5 gives the whole variable domain EAGVTQSPTHLIKTRGQQATLRCSPISGHTSVYWYQQALGLGLQFLLWYDEGEERNRGNFPPRFSGRQFPNYSSELNVNALELEDSALYLCASSLEGRRIQPQHFGDGTRLSIL.

V is TRBV5-4 and J is TRBJ1-5, with 9 bases identical to TRBD1. Germline V CDR1 and CDR2: SGHNT, YYREEE (reference sequence). V dropped 4 bases and J dropped 4; count of bases not matched to a gene: 9. CDR3 length: 16 amino acids. CDR3 in amino acids: CASSDYRQGVNQPQHF. CDR3 sequence (DNA): TGTGCCAGCAGCGACTACCGACAGGGGGTTAATCAGCCCCAGCATTTT.

This rearrangement joins TRBV2 to TRBJ2-5; 9 nucleotides align to TRBD2. Per germline, CDR1 SNHLY and CDR2 FYNNEI. CDR3 length equals 16 residues. V lost 6 bases to trimming and J lost 7 bases; unmatched junction nucleotides: 15. CDR3 nucleotide sequence: TGTGCCAGCAGAAACAGGACTAGCGACGAGGGGGGGACCCAGTACTTC. Translating it yields CASRNRTSDEGGTQYF.

The chain carries TRBV9 and TRBJ2-1, with a possible D match to TRBD2 (6 bases). The germline V gene has CDR1 SGDLS and CDR2 YYNGEE. Trimming took 0 bases from V and 10 from J, leaving 17 bases between them. The CDR3 has 15 residues. CDR3 sequence: CASSVDSQRGGEQFF. In nucleotides, the CDR3 is TGTGCCAGCAGCGTAGATAGCCAAAGAGGAGGGGAGCAGTTCTTC.

The chain is built from TRBV15 and TRBJ1-1; weak D call: TRBD1 (5 bases). Trimming pared 0 bases from V and 3 bases from J, leaving 14 bases between. The CDR3 has 16 residues. The germline gives CDR1 LNHNV, CDR2 YYDKDF (reference sequence). The CDR3 coding sequence is TGTGCCACCAGCAGAGATCCGGGACTCGGCGACACTGAAGCTTTCTTT. It encodes CATSRDPGLGDTEAFF.

The chain is built from TRBV7-9 and TRBJ2-2, with 9 bases identical to TRBD2. CDR1 is SEHNR, CDR2 FQNEAQ, per germline (reference sequence). The CDR3 has 17 residues. J lost 5 bases, V lost 0 bases, and 7 bases had no gene match. DNA of the CDR3: TGTGCCAGCAGCTTAGCGCGTAGTAGCGGGAGTACCGGGGAGCTGTTTTTT. Its translation is CASSLARSSGSTGELFF.

In this sample, this clone turned up once. The chain links TRBV2 to TRBJ1-2, with D unresolved. Germline lookup yields CDR1 SNHLY and CDR2 FYNNEI. With 11 bases removed from V and 4 bases from J, the gap between germline ends came to 17 bases. CDR3 size: 13 residues. The CDR3 nucleotides are TGTGCCGAATCAAGGACGGGCAGCTATGGCTACACCTTC. Protein: CAESRTGSYGYTF.

The V and J genes are TRBV6-5 and TRBJ1-1; the match to TRBD1 covers 8 bases. Looked up from germline, CDR1 is MNHEY and CDR2 is SVGAGI. The V gene end was trimmed by 10 bases and the J gene end by 6 bases; junction bases not matched to a gene: 10. The CDR3 sequence is 13 residues long. CDR3 in amino acids: CATTLGTGPEAFF. CDR3 DNA: TGTGCCACCACCTTGGGGACAGGTCCTGAAGCTTTCTTT.

The chain has TRBV5-5 and TRBJ1-2, with a weak D call TRBD1 (5 bases). Trimming shortened V by 2 bases and J by 0 bases, and 8 bases separated the two germline ends. CDR1 is SGHKS and CDR2 is YYEKEE in the germline V gene (reference sequence). CDR3 length equals 14 residues. This chain's CDR3 is CASSFREANYGYTF. CDR3 DNA sequence: TGTGCCAGCAGCTTCAGGGAAGCTAACTATGGCTACACCTTC.

The J gene is TRBJ1-2, the V gene TRBV7-9; unclear D gene. Germline V gene sequence: CDR1 SEHNR, CDR2 FQNEAQ (reference sequence). CDR3 length: 13 residues. Trimming left V 5 bases short and J 8 bases short, with 15 bases between. The CDR3 DNA follows: TGTGCCAGCAGCCCGGGCCTGGGGAGCGGCTACACCTTC. Translation: CASSPGLGSGYTF.